This is a list of T cell receptor beta chains from one sample in a study of T cell repertoires in ileal Crohn's disease. The protocol was immunoSEQ multiplex PCR, while the TCRdb copy is restricted to in-frame clones and leaves out a portion. The data contain more than 11,000 clones, 70% to 90% of them singletons. The specimen was ileal tissue. These receptor sequences come from an adult with Crohn's disease. The CDR3 runs from the conserved cysteine through the conserved F or W. The order of the fields is clone size, CDR3 length, V gene, D gene, J gene, CDR3 DNA, CDR3 protein. A D gene is named only where the DNA matches it firmly. Rows give clone size only sometimes, using once, few, many, or a class for an expanded clone.

clone size: .; CDR3 length: 15; V gene: TRBV7-6; D gene: TRBD2; J gene: TRBJ2-5; CDR3 DNA: TGTGCCAGCAGCTCGCCCCTAGCGGGGCAAGAGACCCAGTACTTC; CDR3 protein: CASSSPLAGQETQYF
clone size: .; CDR3 length: 12; V gene: TRBV6-5; D gene: .; J gene: TRBJ1-2; CDR3 DNA: TGTGCCAGCAGGCGGGGGGGACGGGGCTACACCTTC; CDR3 protein: CASRRGGRGYTF
clone size: .; CDR3 length: 16; V gene: TRBV6-5; D gene: .; J gene: TRBJ2-3; CDR3 DNA: TGTGCCAGCAGTTATATGTGGAGTGGGAGTGGAGATACGCAGTATTTT; CDR3 protein: CASSYMWSGSGDTQYF
clone size: once; CDR3 length: 16; V gene: TRBV5-1; D gene: TRBD1; J gene: TRBJ2-7; CDR3 DNA: TGCGCCAGCAGCTTCGGGACAGCAGCCTTGTCCTCCGAGCAGTACTTC; CDR3 protein: CASSFGTAALSSEQYF
clone size: .; CDR3 length: 16; V gene: TRBV4-3; D gene: TRBD1; J gene: TRBJ2-7; CDR3 DNA: TGCGCCAGCAGCCAAGAATACAGGGGCGTCGTCTACGAGCAGTACTTC; CDR3 protein: CASSQEYRGVVYEQYF
clone size: .; CDR3 length: 14; V gene: TRBV13; D gene: .; J gene: TRBJ2-1; CDR3 DNA: TGTGCCAGCAGCTCTCAGCAGGGATACAATGAGCAGTTCTTC; CDR3 protein: CASSSQQGYNEQFF
clone size: .; CDR3 length: 15; V gene: TRBV25-1; D gene: TRBD1; J gene: TRBJ1-1; CDR3 DNA: TGTGCCAGCAGAGAGGACAGGACAGGTCGGGCTGAAGCTTTCTTT; CDR3 protein: CASREDRTGRAEAFF
clone size: once; CDR3 length: 15; V gene: TRBV9; D gene: TRBD1; J gene: TRBJ1-5; CDR3 DNA: TGTGCCAGCAGCGTAGATACAGGGGTCAATCAGCCCCAGCATTTT; CDR3 protein: CASSVDTGVNQPQHF
clone size: once; CDR3 length: 14; V gene: TRBV9; D gene: TRBD1; J gene: TRBJ2-1; CDR3 DNA: TGTGCCAGCAACCAGGGGGCGGGATACAATGAGCAGTTCTTC; CDR3 protein: CASNQGAGYNEQFF
clone size: .; CDR3 length: 15; V gene: TRBV28; D gene: .; J gene: TRBJ2-2; CDR3 DNA: TGTGCCAGCAGTTTCGCGGGTACTAACACCGGGGAGCTGTTTTTT; CDR3 protein: CASSFAGTNTGELFF
clone size: .; CDR3 length: 18; V gene: TRBV10-1; D gene: TRBD1; J gene: TRBJ1-4; CDR3 DNA: TGCGCCAGCAGTCTGGACAGGCGAAGCCCATCAACTAATGAAAAACTGTTTTTT; CDR3 protein: CASSLDRRSPSTNEKLFF
clone size: once; CDR3 length: 15; V gene: TRBV5-1; D gene: TRBD2; J gene: TRBJ2-1; CDR3 DNA: TGCGCCAGCAGCTTGGAGGGACTAGGCTACAATGAGCAGTTCTTC; CDR3 protein: CASSLEGLGYNEQFF
clone size: .; CDR3 length: 15; V gene: TRBV7-3; D gene: TRBD2; J gene: TRBJ2-1; CDR3 DNA: TGTGCCAGCAGCGTTATGACTAGCGACTACAATGAGCAGTTCTTC; CDR3 protein: CASSVMTSDYNEQFF
clone size: once; CDR3 length: 15; V gene: TRBV9; D gene: .; J gene: TRBJ2-5; CDR3 DNA: TGTGCCAGCAGCCCCTTTCCGGGTGCGGTAGAGACCCAGTACTTC; CDR3 protein: CASSPFPGAVETQYF
clone size: .; CDR3 length: 15; V gene: TRBV6-5; D gene: TRBD1; J gene: TRBJ2-5; CDR3 DNA: TGTGCCAGCAACCTTGACAGGGGGGCCCGGGAGACCCAGTACTTC; CDR3 protein: CASNLDRGARETQYF
clone size: .; CDR3 length: 15; V gene: TRBV19; D gene: TRBD1; J gene: TRBJ1-2; CDR3 DNA: TGTGCCAGTAGTCTCAACAGGGGGCTTGTCTATGGCTACACCTTC; CDR3 protein: CASSLNRGLVYGYTF
clone size: .; CDR3 length: 16; V gene: TRBV7-8; D gene: TRBD1; J gene: TRBJ1-2; CDR3 DNA: TGTGCCAGCAGCTTAAATTGGGACAGGGTTGCCTATGGCTACACCTTC; CDR3 protein: CASSLNWDRVAYGYTF
clone size: .; CDR3 length: 13; V gene: TRBV18; D gene: .; J gene: TRBJ2-5; CDR3 DNA: TGTGCCAGCTCACCAAGGAGACTAGAGACCCAGTACTTC; CDR3 protein: CASSPRRLETQYF
clone size: once; CDR3 length: 14; V gene: TRBV6-6; D gene: .; J gene: TRBJ2-7; CDR3 DNA: TGTGCCAGCAGTCCCGACAGCATCTCCTACGAGCAGTACTTC; CDR3 protein: CASSPDSISYEQYF
clone size: .; CDR3 length: 15; V gene: TRBV9; D gene: TRBD1; J gene: TRBJ1-4; CDR3 DNA: TGTGCCAGCAGCCAAGACACAGGGGTTAATGAAAAACTGTTTTTT; CDR3 protein: CASSQDTGVNEKLFF
clone size: .; CDR3 length: 14; V gene: TRBV7-3; D gene: .; J gene: TRBJ2-6; CDR3 DNA: TGTGCCAGCAGCTTTTACTCTGGGGCCAACGTCCTGACTTTC; CDR3 protein: CASSFYSGANVLTF
clone size: .; CDR3 length: 15; V gene: TRBV7-2; D gene: .; J gene: TRBJ2-7; CDR3 DNA: TGTGCCAGCAGCTCCCAAATTTCTAGCTCCTACGAGCAGTACTTC; CDR3 protein: CASSSQISSSYEQYF
clone size: .; CDR3 length: 17; V gene: TRBV7-3; D gene: TRBD2; J gene: TRBJ2-3; CDR3 DNA: TGTGCCAGCAGCTTAAACCCTAGCGGGGGGGCCACCGATACGCAGTATTTT; CDR3 protein: CASSLNPSGGATDTQYF
clone size: once; CDR3 length: 17; V gene: TRBV18; D gene: TRBD2; J gene: TRBJ2-7; CDR3 DNA: TGTGCCAGCTCACGCCCTAGCGGGAGCAGCGAAACCTACGAGCAGTACTTC; CDR3 protein: CASSRPSGSSETYEQYF
clone size: .; CDR3 length: 16; V gene: TRBV30; D gene: TRBD1; J gene: TRBJ1-1; CDR3 DNA: TGTGCCTGGAGTGTACAGGACAGGGGGGGCAACACTGAAGCTTTCTTT; CDR3 protein: CAWSVQDRGGNTEAFF
clone size: .; CDR3 length: 16; V gene: TRBV12-2; D gene: .; J gene: TRBJ2-7; CDR3 DNA: TGTGCAAGTCCCCCCCGGCGGACAGGCGGGCCCTACGAGCAGTACTTC; CDR3 protein: CASPPRRTGGPYEQYF
clone size: .; CDR3 length: 14; V gene: TRBV21-1; D gene: .; J gene: TRBJ2-7; CDR3 DNA: TGTGCCAGCAGCCCCACAAGAAGACATTTCGAGCAGTACTTC; CDR3 protein: CASSPTRRHFEQYF
clone size: .; CDR3 length: 14; V gene: TRBV5-1; D gene: .; J gene: TRBJ1-1; CDR3 DNA: TGCGCCAGCAGCGCAGAAAGTGGGAACACTGAAGCTTTCTTT; CDR3 protein: CASSAESGNTEAFF
clone size: few; CDR3 length: 15; V gene: TRBV13; D gene: TRBD2; J gene: TRBJ2-1; CDR3 DNA: TGTGCCAGCAGCTTAGATCCGGGAGGGTCAAATGAGCAGTTCTTC; CDR3 protein: CASSLDPGGSNEQFF
clone size: .; CDR3 length: 11; V gene: TRBV28; D gene: .; J gene: TRBJ2-5; CDR3 DNA: TGTGGGACTGGGGATCTCGGGCCCCAGTACTTC; CDR3 protein: CGTGDLGPQYF
clone size: .; CDR3 length: 13; V gene: TRBV7-9; D gene: .; J gene: TRBJ2-1; CDR3 DNA: TGTGCCAGCAGCTTAGAAGGCGGGGCTGAGCAGTTCTTC; CDR3 protein: CASSLEGGAEQFF
clone size: .; CDR3 length: 13; V gene: TRBV29-1; D gene: .; J gene: TRBJ1-2; CDR3 DNA: TGCAGCGTGGCCGGGACTACCGTTAATGGCTACACCTTC; CDR3 protein: CSVAGTTVNGYTF
clone size: .; CDR3 length: 14; V gene: TRBV4-1; D gene: TRBD1; J gene: TRBJ2-7; CDR3 DNA: TGCGCCAGCAGCCAGACCGGGACAGGGGATGAGCAGTACTTC; CDR3 protein: CASSQTGTGDEQYF
clone size: .; CDR3 length: 13; V gene: TRBV5-1; D gene: .; J gene: TRBJ2-2; CDR3 DNA: TGCGCCAGCACCCTTCAGGGGTTCGGGGAGCTGTTTTTT; CDR3 protein: CASTLQGFGELFF
clone size: .; CDR3 length: 16; V gene: TRBV13; D gene: TRBD1; J gene: TRBJ1-6; CDR3 DNA: TGTGCCAGCAGCGACCCGGGACAGGGTGGTGGTTCACCCCTCCACTTT; CDR3 protein: CASSDPGQGGGSPLHF
clone size: .; CDR3 length: 14; V gene: TRBV5-1; D gene: .; J gene: TRBJ2-2; CDR3 DNA: TGCGCCAGCAGCTTGAGCGCCGTCCCTGGGGAGCTGTTTTTT; CDR3 protein: CASSLSAVPGELFF